The rows below give T cell receptor beta chains drawn from one sample of a study of blood T cells in healthy people across ages. TCRdb re-analysed the 5' RACE reads in MiXCR, keeping a single row per CDR3 protein. The sample lists approximately 360,000 distinct CDR3 sequences; about 55% were seen once. Material: blood. The source is a man between 60 and 75 years old in good health. Each CDR3 is given with its conserved first and last residue. A D gene is named only where the DNA matches it firmly. Clone size, where shown, is once, few, many, or a class for clones that have expanded.

D: TRBD1; size: -; length: 13; J: TRBJ2-5; V: TRBV9; DNA: TGTGCCAGCAGACGGACAGGGCAAGAGACCCAGTACTTC; CDR3: CASRRTGQETQYF
D: -; size: -; length: 15; J: TRBJ2-5; V: TRBV7-2; DNA: TGTGCCAGCAGCCCGACCGCCTCACGGCAAGAGACCCAGTACTTC; CDR3: CASSPTASRQETQYF
D: TRBD1; size: -; length: 14; J: TRBJ1-2; V: TRBV6-6; DNA: TGTGCCAGCAGAAGACAGGGACAAAACTATGGCTACACCTTC; CDR3: CASRRQGQNYGYTF
D: TRBD2; size: few; length: 15; J: TRBJ2-7; V: TRBV10-3; DNA: TGTGCCATCAGTGAGGGACTAGCGGGAGGGTACGAGCAGTACTTC; CDR3: CAISEGLAGGYEQYF
D: -; size: -; length: 12; J: TRBJ2-5; V: TRBV7-2; DNA: TGTGCCAGCAGCTTAGGTAGCCCGGAGCAGTACTTC; CDR3: CASSLGSPEQYF
D: TRBD1; size: -; length: 15; J: TRBJ2-3; V: TRBV13; DNA: TGTGCCAGCAGCATTAGACAGGGGAGCACAGATACGCAGTATTTT; CDR3: CASSIRQGSTDTQYF
D: TRBD2; size: -; length: 14; J: TRBJ2-3; V: TRBV7-2; DNA: TGTGCCAGCAGCCGCGGACTAGCGTCAGATACGCAGTATTTT; CDR3: CASSRGLASDTQYF
D: -; size: -; length: 13; J: TRBJ1-5; V: TRBV20-1; DNA: TGCAGTGCTAGACAGGGGTTTGGGCAGCCCCAGCATTTT; CDR3: CSARQGFGQPQHF
D: -; size: many; length: 14; J: TRBJ1-2; V: TRBV7-9; DNA: TGTGCCAGCAGCTTAAACCCAGGGGTCTATGGCTACACCTTC; CDR3: CASSLNPGVYGYTF
D: -; size: -; length: 14; J: TRBJ1-2; V: TRBV2; DNA: TGTGCCAGCAGGGGAGGGGGGGCCCTATATGGCTACACCTTC; CDR3: CASRGGGALYGYTF
D: -; size: -; length: 16; J: TRBJ2-7; V: TRBV28; DNA: TGTGCCAGCAGTTTATCTAAGGGCGCGTCCGGGGACGAGCAGTACTTC; CDR3: CASSLSKGASGDEQYF
D: TRBD2; size: -; length: 16; J: TRBJ2-7; V: TRBV7-3; DNA: TGTGCCAGCAGCTTAAAAGGACTAGCGGCGTACAATGAGCAGTACTTC; CDR3: CASSLKGLAAYNEQYF
D: -; size: -; length: 14; J: TRBJ2-5; V: TRBV7-2; DNA: TGTGCCAGCAGCGTAGAGCTGGGGAGGCAGACCCAGTACTTC; CDR3: CASSVELGRQTQYF
D: TRBD1; size: many; length: 15; J: TRBJ2-3; V: TRBV4-3; DNA: TGCGCCAGCAGCCAAGAGGGGACAGCTACAGATACGCAGTATTTT; CDR3: CASSQEGTATDTQYF
D: -; size: -; length: 13; J: TRBJ1-2; V: TRBV7-9; DNA: TGTGCCAGCAGCTACGGGACATTGGATGGCTACACCTTC; CDR3: CASSYGTLDGYTF
D: -; size: few; length: 15; J: TRBJ2-7; V: TRBV7-2; DNA: TGTGCCAGCAGCCCCAGGGCCGCGCGAGTGCCCGAGCAGTACTTC; CDR3: CASSPRAARVPEQYF
D: -; size: few; length: 15; J: TRBJ2-5; V: TRBV7-2; DNA: TGTGCCAGCAGCTTCGCGAGAGGGTCACAAGAGACCCAGTACTTC; CDR3: CASSFARGSQETQYF
D: -; size: -; length: 11; J: TRBJ1-1; V: TRBV25-1; DNA: TGTGCCAGCCTGTGGGACACTGAAGCTTTCTTT; CDR3: CASLWDTEAFF
D: -; size: -; length: 13; J: TRBJ2-7; V: TRBV20-1; DNA: TGCAGTGCTAGACGGGCAGGGTTGAACGAGCAGTACTTC; CDR3: CSARRAGLNEQYF
D: TRBD1; size: few; length: 14; J: TRBJ1-2; V: TRBV20-1; DNA: TGCAGTGCTAGGGCAAAAGGGACAGACGGCGGCTACACCTTC; CDR3: CSARAKGTDGGYTF
D: TRBD2; size: few; length: 16; J: TRBJ2-3; V: TRBV6-4; DNA: TGTGCCAGCAGTACACCGGGACTAGCGGTCACAGATACGCAGTATTTT; CDR3: CASSTPGLAVTDTQYF
D: TRBD1; size: -; length: 16; J: TRBJ2-1; V: TRBV7-9; DNA: TGTGCCAGCAGCTCCTGGCCACAGGGGGCCAACAATGAGCAGTTCTTC; CDR3: CASSSWPQGANNEQFF
D: -; size: -; length: 15; J: TRBJ2-1; V: TRBV6-2/TRBV6-3; DNA: TGTGCCAGCAGTTACACAGGAGGGCGGCTAAATGAGCAGTTCTTC; CDR3: CASSYTGGRLNEQFF
D: -; size: -; length: 15; J: TRBJ2-1; V: TRBV29-1; DNA: TGCAGCGTTGAGGGTGGGACAGGGACTAGTAATGAGCAGTTCTTC; CDR3: CSVEGGTGTSNEQFF
D: -; size: -; length: 14; J: TRBJ2-7; V: TRBV3-1; DNA: TGTGCCAGCAGCCAAGATAGCCAGTCCTACGAGCAGTACTTC; CDR3: CASSQDSQSYEQYF
D: TRBD1; size: once; length: 15; J: TRBJ1-4; V: TRBV12-3/TRBV12-4; DNA: TGTGCCAGCAGTGACGACAGGGGCGGAGGGGAAAAACTGTTTTTT; CDR3: CASSDDRGGGEKLFF
D: TRBD2; size: -; length: 19; J: TRBJ2-2; V: TRBV27; DNA: TGTGCCAGCAGGCGAAAGAGCGGGACTAGCGTCAGCCTCACCGGGGAGCTGTTTTTT; CDR3: CASRRKSGTSVSLTGELFF
D: -; size: -; length: 13; J: TRBJ2-5; V: TRBV29-1; DNA: TGCAGCGTTGAACGGGGATCGGAAGAGACCCAGTACTTC; CDR3: CSVERGSEETQYF
D: -; size: -; length: 16; J: TRBJ1-6; V: TRBV4-3; DNA: TGCGCCAGCAGCCAAGATACCCCAGGGGAGAATTCACCCCTCCACTTT; CDR3: CASSQDTPGENSPLHF
D: -; size: -; length: 16; J: TRBJ2-3; V: TRBV6-1; DNA: TGTGCCAGCAGGAACACCGGGACCCAGATGCGCGATACGCAGTATTTT; CDR3: CASRNTGTQMRDTQYF
D: TRBD1; size: few; length: 13; J: TRBJ1-5; V: TRBV12-3/TRBV12-4; DNA: TGTGCCAGCAACTCAGGGGGGGGGCAGCCCCAGCATTTT; CDR3: CASNSGGGQPQHF
D: TRBD2; size: -; length: 17; J: TRBJ2-7; V: TRBV10-3; DNA: TGTGCCATCACCAACCGGGGGCCTAGCGGGAGTGGATACGAGCAGTACTTC; CDR3: CAITNRGPSGSGYEQYF
D: -; size: -; length: 14; J: TRBJ2-4; V: TRBV24-1; DNA: TGTGCCACCAGTGGCCACCCCCTCCCGGGTATTCAGTACTTC; CDR3: CATSGHPLPGIQYF